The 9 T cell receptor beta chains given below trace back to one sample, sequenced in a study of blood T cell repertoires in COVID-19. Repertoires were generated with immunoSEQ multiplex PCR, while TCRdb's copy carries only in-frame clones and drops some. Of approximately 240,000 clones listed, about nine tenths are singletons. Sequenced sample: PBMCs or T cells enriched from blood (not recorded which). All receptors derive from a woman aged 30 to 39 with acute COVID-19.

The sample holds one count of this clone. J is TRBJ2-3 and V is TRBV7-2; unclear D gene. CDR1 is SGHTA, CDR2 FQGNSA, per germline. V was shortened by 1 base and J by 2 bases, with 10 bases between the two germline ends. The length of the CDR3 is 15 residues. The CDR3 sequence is CASSLGLVATDTQYF. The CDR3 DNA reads TGTGCCAGCAGCTTAGGCCTAGTTGCCACAGATACGCAGTATTTT.

CDR3: CASSPMTGNNYGYTF. CDR3 nucleotide sequence: TGTGCCAGCTCACCAATGACAGGGAATAACTATGGCTACACCTTC. The rearrangement joins TRBV18 to TRBJ1-2; 7 bases map to TRBD1. CDR1 is KGHSH, CDR2 LQKENI, per germline. This CDR3 region has 15 residues. V shed 2 bases and J 1 base; nucleotides not matched to a gene: 4.

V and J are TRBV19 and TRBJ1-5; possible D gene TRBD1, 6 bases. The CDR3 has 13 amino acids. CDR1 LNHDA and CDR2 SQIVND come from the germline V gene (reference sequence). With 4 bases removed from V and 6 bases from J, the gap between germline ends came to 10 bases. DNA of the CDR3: TGTGCCAGTAGTAACAGGGAGACTCAGCCCCAGCATTTT. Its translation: CASSNRETQPQHF.

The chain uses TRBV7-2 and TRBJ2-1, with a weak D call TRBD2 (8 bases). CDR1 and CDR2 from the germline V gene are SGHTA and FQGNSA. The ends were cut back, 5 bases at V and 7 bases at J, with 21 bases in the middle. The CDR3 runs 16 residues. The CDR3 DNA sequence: TGTGCCAGCAGCCCCTCCGGGACTAGGGGGCCGAATGAGCAGTTCTTC. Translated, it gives CASSPSGTRGPNEQFF. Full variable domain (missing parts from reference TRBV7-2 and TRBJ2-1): GAGVSQSPSNKVTEKGKDVELRCDPISGHTALYWYRQSLGQGLEFLIYFQGNSAPDKSGLPSDRFSAERTGGSVSTLTIQRTQQEDSAVYLCASSPSGTRGPNEQFFGPGTRLTVL.

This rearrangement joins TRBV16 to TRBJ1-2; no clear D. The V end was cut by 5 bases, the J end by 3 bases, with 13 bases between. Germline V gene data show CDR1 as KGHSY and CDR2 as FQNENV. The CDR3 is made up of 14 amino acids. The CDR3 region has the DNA TGTGCCAGCAGCTCCGGAGGGTTGTACTATGGCTACACCTTC. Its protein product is CASSSGGLYYGYTF.

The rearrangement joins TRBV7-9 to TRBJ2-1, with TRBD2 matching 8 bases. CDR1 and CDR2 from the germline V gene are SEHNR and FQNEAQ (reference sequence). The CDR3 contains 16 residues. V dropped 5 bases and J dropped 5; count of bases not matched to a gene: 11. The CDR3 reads CASSTEALAGNNEQFF. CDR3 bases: TGTGCCAGCAGCACCGAGGCGCTAGCGGGTAACAATGAGCAGTTCTTC.

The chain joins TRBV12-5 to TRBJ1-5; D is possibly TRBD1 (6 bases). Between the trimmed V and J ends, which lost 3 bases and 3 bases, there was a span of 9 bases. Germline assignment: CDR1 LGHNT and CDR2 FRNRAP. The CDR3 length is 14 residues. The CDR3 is CASGLGDTNQPQHF. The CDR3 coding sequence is TGTGCTAGTGGTTTAGGGGACACCAATCAGCCCCAGCATTTT.

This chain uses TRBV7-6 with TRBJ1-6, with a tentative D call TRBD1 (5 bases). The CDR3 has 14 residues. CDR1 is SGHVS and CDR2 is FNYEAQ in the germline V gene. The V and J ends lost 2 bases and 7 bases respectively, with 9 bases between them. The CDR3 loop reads CASSLRGSNSPLHF. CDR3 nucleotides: TGTGCCAGCAGCTTAAGGGGTTCGAATTCACCCCTCCACTTT. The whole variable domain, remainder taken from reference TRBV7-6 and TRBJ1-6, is GAGVSQSPRYKVTKRGQDVALRCDPISGHVSLYWYRQALGQGPEFLTYFNYEAQQDKSGLPNDRFSAERPEGSISTLTIQRTEQRDSAMYRCASSLRGSNSPLHFGNGTRLTVT.

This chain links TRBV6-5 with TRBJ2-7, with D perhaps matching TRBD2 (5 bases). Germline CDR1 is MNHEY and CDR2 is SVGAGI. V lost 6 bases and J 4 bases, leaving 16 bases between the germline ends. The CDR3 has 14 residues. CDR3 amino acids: CASSPAGVGYEQYF. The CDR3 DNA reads TGTGCCAGCAGCCCCGCGGGTGTGGGATACGAGCAGTACTTC.